The sequence of this T cell receptor (beta chain) was determined in a study of post-analysis software for immune sequencing data. General study results and limits: Patients used five TRBV segments, including TRBV5-6, TRBV5-1 and TRBV20-1, more often than controls.

A word on this clonotype: Its target is unknown.

Built from TCR beta cDNA, the libraries had unique molecular identifiers in them. Using its own MiXCR run on the PCR reads, TCRdb lists one record per CDR3 protein. The profile shows about 540,000 distinct CDR3 sequences, roughly 34% of them singletons. This CDR3 has 16 amino acids. CDR1 SGHTA and CDR2 FQGNSA come from the germline V gene. Deletions cut 1 base from V and 2 bases from J, with 15 bases between. The sequence came from a girl under 18 with multiple sclerosis. The sequencing sample was made of blood. This chain connects TRBV7-2 to TRBJ2-7; possible D gene TRBD1, 5 bases. CDR3 coding DNA: TGTGCCAGCAGCTTAGGTACAGGACACTCAACCTACGAGCAGTACTTC. This translates into CASSLGTGHSTYEQYF.